These 4 T cell receptor beta chains originate from one sample sequenced in a study of OX40 agonist ivuxolimab in advanced cancers. Measured with immunoSEQ multiplex PCR; TCRdb has only the in-frame clones, and not every one. Here the sample spans 55,000 to 65,000 clones, over 80% being singletons. The source was CD4+ or CD8+ T cells sorted from blood, collected in a trial of the OX40 agonist ivuxolimab. These receptor sequences come from an adult with an advanced solid tumor such as melanoma, head and neck, liver or kidney cancer.

This rearrangement joins TRBV11-2 to TRBJ1-2; D unclear. Trimming shortened V by 1 base and J by 7 bases, and 13 bases separated the two germline ends. The CDR3 has 14 residues. In germline, CDR1 is SGHAT, CDR2 FQNNGV. In DNA, the CDR3 is TGTGCCAGCAGCTTAGCGTACGCTCTGACTGGCTACACCTTC. Translated, it gives CASSLAYALTGYTF.

CDR3 DNA sequence: TGTGCCAGCTCACCGGACCAGGACGGCACCGGGGAGCTGTTTTTT. It specifies CASSPDQDGTGELFF. This chain joins TRBV18 and TRBJ2-2; D unclear. This CDR3 contains 15 residues. Germline V gene sequence: CDR1 KGHSH, CDR2 LQKENI. The germline V and J ends were trimmed by 3 bases and 4 bases, with 12 bases remaining between them.

The rearrangement joins TRBV6-5 to TRBJ2-3; D unresolved. Germline lookup yields CDR1 MNHEY and CDR2 SVGAGI. The ends were cut back, 6 bases at V and 2 bases at J, with 3 bases in the middle. The CDR3 spans 11 residues. Here the CDR3 reads CASSSTDTQYF. Here the CDR3 DNA reads TGTGCCAGCAGCTCCACAGATACGCAGTATTTT.

The chain links TRBV4-2 to TRBJ2-2; a weak D match, TRBD2 (5 bases). The V and J ends lost 0 bases and 7 bases respectively, with 12 bases between them. The germline CDR1 and CDR2 sequences are LGHNA and YNFKEQ. This CDR3 region has 15 residues. The CDR3 DNA reads as TGTGCCAGCAGCCAAGATCCCCGCCGGGGCGGGGAGCTGTTTTTT. This gives the protein CASSQDPRRGGELFF.